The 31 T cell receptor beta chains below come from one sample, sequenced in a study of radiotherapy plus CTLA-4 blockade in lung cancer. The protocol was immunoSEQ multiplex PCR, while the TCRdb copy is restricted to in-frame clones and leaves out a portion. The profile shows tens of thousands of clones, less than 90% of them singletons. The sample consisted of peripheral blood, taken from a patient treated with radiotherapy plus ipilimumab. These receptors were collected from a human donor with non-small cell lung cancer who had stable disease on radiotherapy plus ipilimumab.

CDR3 DNA: TGTGCCAGCAGCCGCTACGGGGTTGGGGCCAACGTCCTGACTTTC. It translates to CASSRYGVGANVLTF. The chain has TRBV5-6 and TRBJ2-6; weak D call: TRBD2 (5 bases). Germline V gene sequence: CDR1 SGHDT, CDR2 YYEEEE. This CDR3 is 15 amino acids long. Trimming shortened V by 4 bases and J by 3 bases, and 11 bases separated the two germline ends.

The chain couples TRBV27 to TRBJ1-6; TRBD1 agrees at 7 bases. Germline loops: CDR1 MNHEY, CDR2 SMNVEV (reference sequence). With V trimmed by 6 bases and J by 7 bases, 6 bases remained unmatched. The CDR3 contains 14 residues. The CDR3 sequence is CASSPNRGNSPLHF. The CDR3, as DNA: TGTGCCAGCAGCCCCAACAGGGGAAATTCACCCCTCCACTTT.

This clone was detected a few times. CDR3 protein: CASSSGGSNQPQHF. The CDR3 nucleotides read TGTGCCAGCAGCTCGGGAGGAAGCAATCAGCCCCAGCATTTT. The chain joins TRBV6-5 to TRBJ1-5, with D unresolved. From germline, CDR1 is MNHEY and CDR2 SVGAGI. V was trimmed by 6 bases and J by 1 base, leaving 10 bases between them. This CDR3 comprises 14 residues.

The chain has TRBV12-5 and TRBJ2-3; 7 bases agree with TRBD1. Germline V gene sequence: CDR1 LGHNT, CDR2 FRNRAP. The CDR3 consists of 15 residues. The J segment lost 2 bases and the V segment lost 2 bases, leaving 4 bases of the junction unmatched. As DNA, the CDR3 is TGTGCTAGTGGTTTGAGACAGGGCCCCACAGATACGCAGTATTTT. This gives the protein CASGLRQGPTDTQYF.

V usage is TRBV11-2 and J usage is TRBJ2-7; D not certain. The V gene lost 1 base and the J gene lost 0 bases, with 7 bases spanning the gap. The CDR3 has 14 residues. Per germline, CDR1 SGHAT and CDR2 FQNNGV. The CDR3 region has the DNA TGTGCCAGCAGCTTAGTCAGGAGCTCCTACGAGCAGTACTTC. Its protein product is CASSLVRSSYEQYF.

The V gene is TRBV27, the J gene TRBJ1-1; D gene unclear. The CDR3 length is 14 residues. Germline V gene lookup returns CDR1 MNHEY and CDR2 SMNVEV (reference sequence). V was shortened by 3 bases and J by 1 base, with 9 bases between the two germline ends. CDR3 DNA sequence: TGTGCCAGCAGTTTCCGGTCACAGAACACTGAAGCTTTCTTT. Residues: CASSFRSQNTEAFF.

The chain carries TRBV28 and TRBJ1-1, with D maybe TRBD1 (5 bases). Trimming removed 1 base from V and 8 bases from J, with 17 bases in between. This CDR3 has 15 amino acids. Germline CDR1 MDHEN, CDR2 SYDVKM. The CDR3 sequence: CASSLLGRGDREAFF. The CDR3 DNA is TGTGCCAGCAGTTTATTGGGGCGAGGGGATAGGGAAGCTTTCTTT.

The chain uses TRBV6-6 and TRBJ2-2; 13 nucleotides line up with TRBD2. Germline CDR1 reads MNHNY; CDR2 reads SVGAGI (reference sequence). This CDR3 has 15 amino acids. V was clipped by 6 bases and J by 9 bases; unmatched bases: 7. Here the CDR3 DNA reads TGTGCCAGCAGGCGGACTAGCGGGAGCATTTGGGAGCTGTTTTTT. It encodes CASRRTSGSIWELFF.

The CDR3 bases are TGTGCCAGCAGTGAAGCTCGGGGGGATACGCAGTATTTT. Translation: CASSEARGDTQYF. The J gene is TRBJ2-3, the V gene TRBV6-1; possibly TRBD2 for D (6 bases). Germline CDR1 MNHNS, CDR2 SASEGT. The CDR3 sequence is 13 residues long. V shed 0 bases and J shed 6 bases, with 7 bases lying between them.

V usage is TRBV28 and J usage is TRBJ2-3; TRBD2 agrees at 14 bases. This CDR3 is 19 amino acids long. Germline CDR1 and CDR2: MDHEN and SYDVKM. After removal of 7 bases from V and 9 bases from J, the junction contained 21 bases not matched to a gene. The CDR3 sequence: CASMWAVGTSGGLAGTQYF. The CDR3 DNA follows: TGTGCCAGCATGTGGGCGGTCGGGACTAGCGGGGGCTTGGCCGGAACGCAGTATTTT.

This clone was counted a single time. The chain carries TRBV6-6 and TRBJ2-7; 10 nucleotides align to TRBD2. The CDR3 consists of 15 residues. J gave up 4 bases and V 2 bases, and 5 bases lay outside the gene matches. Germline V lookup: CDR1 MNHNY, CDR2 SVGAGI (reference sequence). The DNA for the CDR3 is TGTGCCAGCAGTTACCGAGCGGGAGGGGGTTACGAGCAGTACTTC. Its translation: CASSYRAGGGYEQYF.

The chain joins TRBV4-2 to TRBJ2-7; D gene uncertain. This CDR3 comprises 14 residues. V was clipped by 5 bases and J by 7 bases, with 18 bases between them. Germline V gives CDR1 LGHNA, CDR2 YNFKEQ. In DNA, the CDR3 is TGTGCCAGCAGCAGGACCCGCACGGCGCGGGAGCAGTACTTC. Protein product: CASSRTRTAREQYF.

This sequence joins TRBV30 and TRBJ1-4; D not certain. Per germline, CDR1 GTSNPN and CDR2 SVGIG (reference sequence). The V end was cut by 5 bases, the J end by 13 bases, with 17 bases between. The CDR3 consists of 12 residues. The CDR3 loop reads CAWALGPRRLFF. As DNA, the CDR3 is TGTGCCTGGGCTTTGGGCCCCAGGAGACTGTTTTTT.

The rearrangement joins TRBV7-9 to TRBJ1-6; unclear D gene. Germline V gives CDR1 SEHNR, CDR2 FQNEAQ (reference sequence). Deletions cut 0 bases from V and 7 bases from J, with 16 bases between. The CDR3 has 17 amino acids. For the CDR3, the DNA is TGTGCCAGCAGCTTAGCTAAAACAGAGTCCCTGAATTCACCCCTCCACTTT. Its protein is CASSLAKTESLNSPLHF.

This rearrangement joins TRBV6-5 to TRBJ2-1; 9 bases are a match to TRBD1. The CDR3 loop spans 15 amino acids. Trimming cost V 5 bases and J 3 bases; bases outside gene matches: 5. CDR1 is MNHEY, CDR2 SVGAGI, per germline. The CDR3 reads CASSTTGGSYNEQFF. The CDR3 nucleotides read TGTGCCAGCAGTACCACAGGGGGCAGCTACAATGAGCAGTTCTTC.

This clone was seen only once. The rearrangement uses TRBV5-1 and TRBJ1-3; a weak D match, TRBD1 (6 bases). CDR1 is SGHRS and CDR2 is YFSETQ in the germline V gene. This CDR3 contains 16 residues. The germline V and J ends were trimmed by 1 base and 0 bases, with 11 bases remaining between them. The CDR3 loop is CASSLTGQSSGNTIYF. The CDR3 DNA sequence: TGCGCCAGCAGCTTGACCGGACAGAGCTCTGGAAACACCATATATTTT.

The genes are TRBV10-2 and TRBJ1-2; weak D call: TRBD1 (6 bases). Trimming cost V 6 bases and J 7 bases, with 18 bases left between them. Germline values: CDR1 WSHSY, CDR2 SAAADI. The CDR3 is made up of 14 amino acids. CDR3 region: CASSPAGGAGGYTF. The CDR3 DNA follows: TGCGCCAGCAGCCCAGCGGGGGGCGCGGGTGGCTACACCTTC.

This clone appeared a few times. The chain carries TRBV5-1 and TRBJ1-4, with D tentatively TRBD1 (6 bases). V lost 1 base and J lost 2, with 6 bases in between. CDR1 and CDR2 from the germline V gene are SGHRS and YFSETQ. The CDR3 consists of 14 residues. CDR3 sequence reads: CASSLRGTNEKLFF. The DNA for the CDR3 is TGCGCCAGCAGCTTGAGGGGGACTAATGAAAAACTGTTTTTT.

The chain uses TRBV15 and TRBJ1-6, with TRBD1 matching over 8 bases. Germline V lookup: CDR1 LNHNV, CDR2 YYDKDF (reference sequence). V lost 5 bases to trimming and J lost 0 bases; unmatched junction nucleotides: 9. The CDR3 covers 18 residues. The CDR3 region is CATSGGTGGLSYNSPLHF. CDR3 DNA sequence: TGTGCCACCAGCGGAGGAACAGGGGGACTCTCCTATAATTCACCCCTCCACTTT.

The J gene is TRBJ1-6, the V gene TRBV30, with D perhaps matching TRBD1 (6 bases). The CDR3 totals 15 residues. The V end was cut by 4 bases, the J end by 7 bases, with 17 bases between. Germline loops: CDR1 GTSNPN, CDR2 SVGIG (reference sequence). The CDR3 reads CAWTEQGLGNSPLHF. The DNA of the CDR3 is TGTGCCTGGACTGAACAGGGCCTGGGGAATTCACCCCTCCACTTT.

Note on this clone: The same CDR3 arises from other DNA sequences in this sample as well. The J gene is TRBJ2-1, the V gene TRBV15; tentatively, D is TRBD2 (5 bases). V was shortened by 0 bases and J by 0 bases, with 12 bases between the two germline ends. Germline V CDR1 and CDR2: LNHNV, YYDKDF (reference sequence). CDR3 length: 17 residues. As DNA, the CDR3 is TGTGCCACCAGCAGAGATTATGAGGGTAGCTCCTACAATGAGCAGTTCTTC. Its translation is CATSRDYEGSSYNEQFF.

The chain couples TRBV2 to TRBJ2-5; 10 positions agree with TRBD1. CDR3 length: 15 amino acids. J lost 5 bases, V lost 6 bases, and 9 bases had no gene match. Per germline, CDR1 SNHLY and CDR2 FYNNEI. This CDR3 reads CASSARQGAVETQYF. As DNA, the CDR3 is TGTGCCAGCAGCGCTCGACAGGGGGCCGTGGAGACCCAGTACTTC.

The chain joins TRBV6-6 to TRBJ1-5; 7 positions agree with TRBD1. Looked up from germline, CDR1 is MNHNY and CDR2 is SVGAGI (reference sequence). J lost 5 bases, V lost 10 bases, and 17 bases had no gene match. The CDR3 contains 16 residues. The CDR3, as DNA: TGTGCCACCCAAGACCTGGGACAGACGATATATCAGCCCCAGCATTTT. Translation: CATQDLGQTIYQPQHF.

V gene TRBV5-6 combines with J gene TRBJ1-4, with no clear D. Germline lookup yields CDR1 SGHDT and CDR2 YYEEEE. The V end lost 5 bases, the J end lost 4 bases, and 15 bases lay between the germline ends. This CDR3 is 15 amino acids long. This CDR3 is CASRSRSSFNEKLFF. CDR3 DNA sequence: TGTGCCAGCAGGTCCCGTAGCAGCTTTAATGAAAAACTGTTTTTT.

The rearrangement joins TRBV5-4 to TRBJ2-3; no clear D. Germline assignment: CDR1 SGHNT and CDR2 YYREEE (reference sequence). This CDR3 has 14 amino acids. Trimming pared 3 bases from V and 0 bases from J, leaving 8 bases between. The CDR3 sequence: CASSSEISTDTQYF. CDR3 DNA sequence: TGTGCCAGCAGCTCGGAGATCAGCACAGATACGCAGTATTTT.

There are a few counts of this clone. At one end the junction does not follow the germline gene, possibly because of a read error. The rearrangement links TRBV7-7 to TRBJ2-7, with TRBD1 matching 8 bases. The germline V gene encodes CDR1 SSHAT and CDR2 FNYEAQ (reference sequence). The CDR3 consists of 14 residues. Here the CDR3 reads CASSPHRTGNEQYF. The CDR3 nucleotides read TGTGCTAGCAGCCCCCACCGGACAGGGAATGAGCAGTACTTC.

CDR3 sequence: CASSFYSGTEAFF. Here the CDR3 DNA reads TGTGCCAGCAGTTTCTATAGTGGGACTGAAGCTTTCTTT. The J gene is TRBJ1-1, the V gene TRBV28, with D uncertain. Germline assignment: CDR1 MDHEN and CDR2 SYDVKM. CDR3 length: 13 amino acids. V shed 3 bases and J shed 5 bases, with 10 bases lying between them.

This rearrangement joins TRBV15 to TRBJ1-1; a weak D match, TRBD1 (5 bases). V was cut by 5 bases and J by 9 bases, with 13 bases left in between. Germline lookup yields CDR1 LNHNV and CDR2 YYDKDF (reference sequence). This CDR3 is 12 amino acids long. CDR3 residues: CATSGGDLKAFF. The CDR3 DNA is TGTGCCACCAGCGGGGGAGACTTGAAAGCTTTCTTT.

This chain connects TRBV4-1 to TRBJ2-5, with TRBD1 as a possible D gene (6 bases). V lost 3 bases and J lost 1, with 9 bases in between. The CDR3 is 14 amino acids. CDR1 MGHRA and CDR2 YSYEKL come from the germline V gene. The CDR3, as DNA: TGCGCCAGCAGCCATAAACAGGGCCAAGAGACCCAGTACTTC. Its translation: CASSHKQGQETQYF.

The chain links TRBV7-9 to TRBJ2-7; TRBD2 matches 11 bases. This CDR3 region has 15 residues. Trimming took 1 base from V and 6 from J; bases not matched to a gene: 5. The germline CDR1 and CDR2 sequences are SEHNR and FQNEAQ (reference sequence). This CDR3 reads CASSLDLAGGSEQYF. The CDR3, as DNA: TGTGCCAGCAGCTTAGACCTAGCGGGGGGAAGCGAGCAGTACTTC.

CDR3 protein: CASSLGSGAINTEAFF. CDR3 DNA: TGCGCCAGCAGCTTGGGGTCAGGGGCTATTAACACTGAAGCTTTCTTT. This chain joins TRBV5-1 and TRBJ1-1, with D possibly being TRBD1 (6 bases). Germline-derived CDR1 and CDR2 are SGHRS and YFSETQ. V was shortened by 0 bases and J by 2 bases, with 14 bases between the two germline ends. The CDR3 length is 16 residues.